This TCR beta chain was recovered during a study of cytomegalovirus exposure and HLA in healthy donors. Remarks on this clone: What it recognizes is unknown.

Study results and caveats: Whilst most TCR sequences proved rare, a subset of public TCRs occurred across many donors. The classifier reportedly diagnosed cytomegalovirus status with high specificity and sensitivity. The authors listed over 150 TCR beta chains as cytomegalovirus-associated. Sequencing probably produced one cluster of sequence variants that were highly shared.

The CDR3 sequence is 14 residues long. Germline V gene lookup returns CDR1 ENHRY and CDR2 SYGVKD. PCR amplification relied on 60 Vbeta primers (plus 13 Jbeta primers). Clones were sequenced by immunoSEQ multiplex PCR, and TCRdb holds only the in-frame ones, with some missing. The sample carries under 130,000 clones, more than 65% recorded once. This receptor was taken from a man aged 25 to 40 in good health and CMV-seronegative. Sequenced material: PBMCs. The chain employs TRBV10-3 and TRBJ2-5; TRBD1 aligns across 8 bases. The DNA end favors TRBJ2-7, so the J call may be wrong. The CDR3 DNA reads TGTGCCATCAGACAAACAGGGGGGACTTACGAGCAGTACTTC. It yields the protein CAIRQTGGTYEQYF.